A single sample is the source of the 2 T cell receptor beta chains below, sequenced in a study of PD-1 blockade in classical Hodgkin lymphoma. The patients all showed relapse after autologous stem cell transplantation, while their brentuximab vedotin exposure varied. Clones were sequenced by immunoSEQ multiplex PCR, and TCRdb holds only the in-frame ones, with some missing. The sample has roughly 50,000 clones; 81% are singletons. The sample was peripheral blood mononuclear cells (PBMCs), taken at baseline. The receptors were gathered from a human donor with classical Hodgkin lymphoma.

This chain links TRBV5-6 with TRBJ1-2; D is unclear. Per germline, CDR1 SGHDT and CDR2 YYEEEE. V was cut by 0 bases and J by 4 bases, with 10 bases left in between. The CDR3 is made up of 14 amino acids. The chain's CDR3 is CASSLGEWAYGYTF. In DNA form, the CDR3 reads TGTGCCAGCAGCTTGGGAGAGTGGGCCTATGGCTACACCTTC.

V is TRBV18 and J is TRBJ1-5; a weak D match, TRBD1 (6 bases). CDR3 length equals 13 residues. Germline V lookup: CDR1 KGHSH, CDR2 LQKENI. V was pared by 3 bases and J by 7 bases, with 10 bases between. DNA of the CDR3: TGTGCCAGCTCACCTCAGGGGTTGCAGCCCCAGCATTTT. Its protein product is CASSPQGLQPQHF.